Only a few counts were recorded for the clone carrying this TCR beta chain. Its matching antigen is unknown. A multiplex PCR was run with 60 Vbeta primers and 13 Jbeta primers. Assay: immunoSEQ multiplex PCR; the TCRdb copy retains only in-frame clones and omits some. In the table there are roughly 120,000 clones, about 86% of which are singletons. The germline gives CDR1 MNHNS, CDR2 SASEGT. V lost 4 bases and J 2 bases, leaving 10 bases between the germline ends. The CDR3 sequence is 14 residues long. The sample comes from a study of cytomegalovirus exposure and HLA in healthy donors. Notes on the study in general: Follow-up analysis found HLA locus-dependent TCR association rates, highest for DRB1 and lowest for HLA-C.

This clonotype originated in a woman in her thirties or forties in good health and CMV-seronegative. Sample: PBMCs. J is TRBJ2-3 and V is TRBV6-1; no reliable D call. The CDR3: CASSVTGHTDTQYF. DNA for the CDR3: TGTGCCAGCAGTGTGACGGGTCACACAGATACGCAGTATTTT.